Listed below are T cell receptor beta chains from one sample, sequenced in a study of regulatory T cells in long-lasting Graves disease. One entry per CDR3 protein results from TCRdb running MiXCR on the multiplex PCR reads. The data contain roughly 510,000 distinct CDR3 sequences, 15% to 20% of them singletons. These same records also appear under a second study, on T cells in Graves' hyperthyroidism and ophthalmopathy.

Sequencing used peripheral blood mononuclear cells (PBMCs), obtained at new diagnosis, from a patient treated with antithyroid drugs. Receptor source: a young man with Graves disease. CDR3s include the opening cysteine and the closing phenylalanine or tryptophan. A D gene is named only where the DNA matches it firmly. Clone size is shown for a subset of rows, as once, few, many or a class of expanded clone.

>16|TRBJ2-3|TRBD2|TRBV7-9|many
CASSSSLADLGNTQYF
TGTGCCAGCAGCTCTTCACTAGCGGACCTCGGGAATACGCAGTATTTT
>12|TRBJ1-2|TRBD1|TRBV3-1|many
CASGQDLYGYTF
TGTGCCAGCGGACAGGACCTTTATGGCTACACCTTC
>14|TRBJ1-2|.|TRBV30|.
CAWSVYGGEYGYTF
TGTGCCTGGAGTGTCTACGGAGGGGAGTATGGCTACACCTTC
>15|TRBJ2-7|TRBD2|TRBV11-2|many
CASSFEVAGTYEQYF
TGTGCCAGCAGCTTCGAAGTAGCGGGGACTTACGAGCAGTACTTC
>13|TRBJ2-3|.|TRBV5-1|many
CASSLAGTDTQYF
TGCGCCAGCAGCTTGGCAGGGACAGATACGCAGTATTTT
>16|TRBJ1-3|TRBD1|TRBV5-1|.
CASSFLQGGSGNTIYF
TGCGCCAGCAGCTTCTTACAGGGGGGCTCTGGAAACACCATATATTTT
>14|TRBJ1-6|TRBD1|TRBV4-1|.
CASSATGGWSPLHF
TGCGCCAGCAGCGCGACAGGGGGATGGTCACCCCTCCACTTT
>15|TRBJ2-7|.|TRBV24-1|.
CATSDSMRGFYEQYF
TGTGCCACCAGTGACTCTATGCGAGGGTTCTACGAGCAGTACTTC
>15|TRBJ2-2|TRBD2|TRBV20-1|.
CSARIAGAYTGELFF
TGCAGTGCTAGGATAGCGGGAGCATACACCGGGGAGCTGTTTTTT
>16|TRBJ1-1|.|TRBV27|many
CASRISGPEGNTEAFF
TGTGCCAGCAGGATATCAGGGCCGGAGGGCAACACTGAAGCTTTCTTT
>14|TRBJ2-7|TRBD2|TRBV12-3/TRBV12-4|many
CASSTGTSGYEQYF
TGTGCCAGCAGCACCGGGACTAGCGGCTACGAGCAGTACTTC
>14|TRBJ2-1|TRBD2|TRBV7-9|many
CASSLAASGNEQFF
TGTGCCAGCAGCTTAGCGGCTAGCGGCAATGAGCAGTTCTTC
>14|TRBJ2-5|.|TRBV7-9|.
CASSSDSTQETQHF
TGTGCCAGCAGCTCTGACAGCACCCAAGAGACCCAGCACTTC
>16|TRBJ1-5|TRBD1|TRBV2|few
CASSRRSTGPLRPQHF
TGTGCCAGCAGTCGCCGCTCGACAGGGCCCCTTCGGCCCCAGCATTTT
>20|TRBJ2-1|TRBD2|TRBV27|many
CASSLFDGLAGGVSYNEQFF
TGTGCCAGCAGTTTATTTGACGGACTAGCGGGGGGGGTTTCCTACAATGAGCAGTTCTTC
>18|TRBJ2-7|TRBD2|TRBV7-9|few
CASSPPGAGDPGTYEQYF
TGTGCCAGCAGCCCCCCCGGGGCGGGGGACCCGGGGACCTACGAGCAGTACTTC